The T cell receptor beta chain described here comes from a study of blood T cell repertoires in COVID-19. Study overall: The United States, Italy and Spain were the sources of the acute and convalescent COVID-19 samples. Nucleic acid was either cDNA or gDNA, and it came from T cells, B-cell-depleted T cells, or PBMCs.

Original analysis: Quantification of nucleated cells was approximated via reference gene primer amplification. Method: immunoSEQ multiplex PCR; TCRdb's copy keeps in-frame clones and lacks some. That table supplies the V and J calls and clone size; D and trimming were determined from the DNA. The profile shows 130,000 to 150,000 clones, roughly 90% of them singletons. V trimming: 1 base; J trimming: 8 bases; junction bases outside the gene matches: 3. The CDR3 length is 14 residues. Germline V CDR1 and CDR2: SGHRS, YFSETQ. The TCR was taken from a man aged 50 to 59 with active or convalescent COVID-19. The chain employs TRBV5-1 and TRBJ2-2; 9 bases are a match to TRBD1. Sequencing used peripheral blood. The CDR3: CASSLHRGPGELFF. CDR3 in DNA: TGCGCCAGCAGCTTGCACAGGGGGCCTGGGGAGCTGTTTTTT.